The text below deals with one TCR beta chain. There is no known antigen for this receptor. Nothing much larger sits one base from this clone, and base qualities are not available. The data are from a study of T cell responses to AZD1222 COVID-19 vaccine (dated by TCRdb to about 2021). Study-wide context: Because spike-specific TCR depth and breadth did not differ between the two schedules, AZD1222 recipients who got a second dose at roughly 4 weeks were pooled with those who got a second dose at roughly 12 weeks. A total of approximately 240 trial participants underwent TCR sequencing, of whom 200 to 220 had received two doses of AZD1222 and about 25 had received two doses of the MenACWY control vaccine. Enrollment into the trials was organized by age into subgroups of 18-55, 56-69 and 70-plus years, and those subgroups contained roughly 150, 30 and 60 TCR-sequenced participants, respectively. What the study reported, not specific to this receptor: After two AZD1222 doses, both the breadth and the depth of spike-specific TCRs were significantly higher than at day 0 and than in MenACWY recipients. Because no day 14 peak-response samples were available, the repertoires could be characterized only after the peak T cell response. Conclusions about previously exposed vaccinees are limited because only six or seven AZD1222 recipients were SARS-CoV-2 seropositive at baseline. CD4 TCRs associated with the vaccine covered the entire spike protein, and the dominant responses were in regions 160-218 and 743-854. Participants were mostly white British and included more females than males, and it was suggested by the authors that clonal diversity may have been underestimated. Reportedly, close to half of the unique spike-specific TCRs recognized epitopes lying outside the regions that are mutated in the B.1.351 and B.1.1.7 variants. The 56-69-year group was small, and its depth increase did not reach significance, likely because of low power.

The germline V gene encodes CDR1 LGHDT and CDR2 YNNKEL (reference sequence). V is shortened by 4 bases, J by 7 bases, and the region joining them spans 10 bases. From cysteine to phenylalanine, the CDR3 is 12 amino acids long. Only the CDR3 part of the read is kept: 36 bases, read in frame from the first base. The CDR3 regions of human TCRbeta chains were subjected to immunosequencing. The authors' pipeline ran thus. Repertoire TCRs were matched against a reference library of SARS-CoV-2-specific TCRs generated with the MIRA antigen-specificity platform. Breadth meant the fraction of unique TCRs that were SARS-CoV-2-associated, whereas depth meant the fraction of total T cells that were SARS-CoV-2-associated. Each spike-specific TCR was assigned to its reactive spike region and to a CD4 or CD8 class using the MIRA data. Log10-transformed breadth and depth values were compared by one-way ANOVA with Sidak's multiple comparisons tests. This is the immuneACCESS table as TCRdb keeps it, with only in-frame sequences that have V and J called. A part of the clones is gone; compared with another copy, unresolved V genes explain less than half, and the rest is unexplained. V and J calls plus clone size are reproduced from that table; the DNA served to infer D and trimming. This sample gives roughly 150,000 clones in total; about 90% of them show up just once. The ten largest clonotypes hold approximately 3.5% of the sample.

Taken with the paper, the label for time point translates to: baseline before first vaccination. Vaccinee samples were obtained from the UK trials COV001 and COV002, which included a single-blind randomized controlled phase 2/3 trial of AZD1222 (ChAdOx1 nCoV-19) in healthy adults. Trial participant PBMC samples were collected at day 0 and day 28 after the second dose for TCRbeta chain sequencing. Sequenced here: peripheral blood, sampled on day 0 of AZD1222 vaccination. The V and J genes are TRBV3-1 (or the pseudogene TRBV3-2) and TRBJ1-2; the D gene identity is not certain. The origin of this receptor is an adult in good health. At the DNA level, the sequence is TGTGCCAGCAGCCGGACGGAGGGTGGCTACACCTTC. Translated, it gives CASSRTEGGYTF.